The 3 T cell receptor beta chains below come from one sample, sequenced in a study of control samples from healthy donors and cancer patients. The protocol was immunoSEQ multiplex PCR, while the TCRdb copy is restricted to in-frame clones and leaves out a portion. The sample has around 110,000 clones; more than 85% are singletons. The source material was blood. The receptors come from a man aged 25 to 40 in good health.

The chain links TRBV19 to TRBJ2-3; D may be TRBD1 (6 bases). The CDR3 has 15 residues. Germline V lookup: CDR1 LNHDA, CDR2 SQIVND (reference sequence). V lost 1 base, J lost 3 bases, and 11 bases lay in between. CDR3 sequence (DNA): TGTGCCAGTAGTATAGGAGGGGGTAGAACAGATACGCAGTATTTT. As protein: CASSIGGGRTDTQYF.

This chain connects TRBV5-6 to TRBJ1-6, with D unclear. CDR3 size: 15 residues. Trimming cost V 2 bases and J 6 bases, with 12 bases left between them. Germline CDR1 is SGHDT and CDR2 is YYEEEE. CDR3 nucleotide sequence: TGTGCCAGCAGCTTCCGGGGAGTCGGTAATTCACCCCTCCACTTT. It specifies CASSFRGVGNSPLHF.

This chain connects TRBV11-2 to TRBJ1-5; D is undetermined. The CDR3 runs to 13 residues. V lost 1 base and J lost 11, with 12 bases in between. Germline CDR1 is SGHAT and CDR2 is FQNNGV. CDR3 residues: CASSLGPLRTQHF. The CDR3 coding sequence is TGTGCCAGCAGCTTAGGACCCCTCAGGACCCAGCATTTT.